Listed below are T cell receptor beta chains from one sample, sequenced in a study of somatic mutations in cytotoxic T cells in rheumatoid arthritis. Clones were sequenced by immunoSEQ multiplex PCR, and TCRdb holds only the in-frame ones, with some missing. Of some 17,000 clones detected, 65% to 80% appear once; the ten largest clones hold about 5%. Sequenced: CD8+ T cells sorted from blood. The receptors derive from an adult with rheumatoid arthritis. Each CDR3 is given with its conserved first and last residue. The D gene is left open where the match is weak. Not every row has a clone size; where given, it reads once, few, many or a size class.

clone size: .
D gene: TRBD1
V gene: TRBV4-1
J gene: TRBJ1-2
CDR3 protein: CASSLVPGGENYGYTF
CDR3 DNA: TGCGCCAGCAGCTTAGTCCCAGGGGGCGAAAACTATGGCTACACCTTC

clone size: once
D gene: .
V gene: TRBV4-2
J gene: TRBJ1-6
CDR3 protein: CASSQGVSSPLHF
CDR3 DNA: TGTGCCAGCAGCCAAGGTGTAAGTTCACCCCTCCACTTT

clone size: .
D gene: TRBD2
V gene: TRBV7-6
J gene: TRBJ2-3
CDR3 protein: CASSPTSDTDTQYF
CDR3 DNA: TGTGCCAGCAGCCCTACTAGCGACACAGATACGCAGTATTTT

clone size: .
D gene: .
V gene: TRBV30
J gene: TRBJ2-1
CDR3 protein: CAWSSSGLNEQFF
CDR3 DNA: TGTGCCTGGAGCTCCTCGGGCCTCAATGAGCAGTTCTTC

clone size: .
D gene: TRBD2
V gene: TRBV5-4
J gene: TRBJ2-3
CDR3 protein: CASLPHIAGAPSTDTQYF
CDR3 DNA: TGTGCCAGCCTTCCCCACATAGCGGGCGCGCCGAGCACAGATACGCAGTATTTT

clone size: .
D gene: .
V gene: TRBV4-1
J gene: TRBJ2-6
CDR3 protein: CASSQVPAPGANVLTF
CDR3 DNA: TGCGCCAGCAGCCAAGTACCCGCCCCGGGGGCCAACGTCCTGACTTTC

clone size: .
D gene: .
V gene: TRBV4-1
J gene: TRBJ1-3
CDR3 protein: CASSQAAAGNTIYF
CDR3 DNA: TGCGCCAGCAGCCAAGCGGCCGCCGGAAACACCATATATTTT

clone size: .
D gene: TRBD1
V gene: TRBV27
J gene: TRBJ2-7
CDR3 protein: CASRSGTGDYEQYF
CDR3 DNA: TGTGCCAGCAGATCCGGGACAGGAGACTACGAGCAGTACTTC

clone size: .
D gene: TRBD2
V gene: TRBV5-1
J gene: TRBJ2-2
CDR3 protein: CASARLAGAPGTWELFF
CDR3 DNA: TGCGCCAGCGCCCGACTAGCGGGGGCCCCGGGCACCTGGGAGCTGTTTTTT

clone size: .
D gene: TRBD1
V gene: TRBV2
J gene: TRBJ2-7
CDR3 protein: CASSEARDRVSEQYF
CDR3 DNA: TGTGCCAGCAGTGAAGCGCGGGACAGGGTTAGCGAGCAGTACTTC

clone size: .
D gene: .
V gene: TRBV5-1
J gene: TRBJ1-6
CDR3 protein: CASSLDGGLYNSPLHF
CDR3 DNA: TGCGCCAGCAGCTTGGATGGGGGCCTCTATAATTCACCCCTCCACTTT

clone size: .
D gene: .
V gene: TRBV6-1
J gene: TRBJ2-3
CDR3 protein: CASSRGVDTQYF
CDR3 DNA: TGTGCCAGCAGTAGAGGGGTAGATACGCAGTATTTT

clone size: few
D gene: TRBD2
V gene: TRBV13
J gene: TRBJ2-3
CDR3 protein: CASSHRGGRTDTQYF
CDR3 DNA: TGTGCCAGCAGCCACCGGGGGGGCCGGACAGATACGCAGTATTTT

clone size: .
D gene: .
V gene: TRBV7-9
J gene: TRBJ1-1
CDR3 protein: CASSLALGWTEAFF
CDR3 DNA: TGTGCCAGCAGCTTAGCCCTGGGTTGGACTGAAGCTTTCTTT

clone size: .
D gene: TRBD2
V gene: TRBV5-1
J gene: TRBJ2-7
CDR3 protein: CASSFGGGLSYEQYF
CDR3 DNA: TGCGCCAGCAGCTTTGGCGGGGGGCTTTCCTACGAGCAGTACTTC

clone size: .
D gene: .
V gene: TRBV4-1
J gene: TRBJ2-2
CDR3 protein: CASSGETNTGELFF
CDR3 DNA: TGCGCCAGCAGCGGGGAAACGAACACCGGGGAGCTGTTTTTT

clone size: .
D gene: .
V gene: TRBV14
J gene: TRBJ1-1
CDR3 protein: CASSQDRGRGGWNTEAFF
CDR3 DNA: TGTGCCAGCAGCCAAGACCGCGGCAGGGGAGGATGGAACACTGAAGCTTTCTTT